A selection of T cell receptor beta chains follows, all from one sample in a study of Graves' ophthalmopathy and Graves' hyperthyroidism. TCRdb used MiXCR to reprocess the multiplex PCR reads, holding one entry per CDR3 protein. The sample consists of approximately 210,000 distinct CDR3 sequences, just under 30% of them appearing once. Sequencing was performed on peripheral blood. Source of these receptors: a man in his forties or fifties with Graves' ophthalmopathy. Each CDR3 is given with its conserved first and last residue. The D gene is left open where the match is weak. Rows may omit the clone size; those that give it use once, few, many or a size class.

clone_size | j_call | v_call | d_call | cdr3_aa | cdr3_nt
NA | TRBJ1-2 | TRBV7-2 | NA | CASSPSGGNYGYTF | TGTGCCAGCAGCCCCTCCGGGGGCAACTATGGCTACACCTTC
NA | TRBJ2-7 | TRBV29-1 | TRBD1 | CSVEEADRGGTYEQYF | TGCAGCGTTGAAGAGGCGGACAGGGGAGGGACCTACGAGCAGTACTTC
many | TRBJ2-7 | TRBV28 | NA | CASVPGTSYEQYF | TGTGCCAGCGTACCCGGGACCTCCTACGAGCAGTACTTC
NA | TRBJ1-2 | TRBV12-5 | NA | CASGSTANYGYTF | TGTGCTAGTGGCTCTACAGCAAACTATGGCTACACCTTC
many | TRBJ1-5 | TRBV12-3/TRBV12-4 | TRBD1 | CASTPDREQPQHF | TGTGCCAGCACCCCAGACAGGGAACAGCCCCAGCATTTT
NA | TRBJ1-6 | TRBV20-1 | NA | CSAKLTLAGSPLHF | TGCAGTGCTAAGCTAACCTTAGCAGGTTCACCCCTCCACTTT
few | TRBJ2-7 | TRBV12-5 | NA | CASGDSGSYEQYF | TGTGCTAGTGGAGATTCGGGGTCCTACGAGCAGTACTTC
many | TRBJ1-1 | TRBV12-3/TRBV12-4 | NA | CASSLGLGAGNTEAFF | TGTGCCAGCAGTTTAGGATTGGGGGCCGGGAACACTGAAGCTTTCTTT
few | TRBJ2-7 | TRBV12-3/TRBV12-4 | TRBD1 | CASSLSGTGVEQYF | TGTGCCAGCAGTCTCTCCGGGACAGGGGTTGAGCAGTACTTC
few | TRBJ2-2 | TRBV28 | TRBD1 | CASSPGTEDGELFF | TGTGCCAGCAGTCCCGGGACAGAGGACGGGGAGCTGTTTTTT
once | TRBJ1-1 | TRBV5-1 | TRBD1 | CASSQQGAEAFF | TGCGCCAGCAGCCAACAGGGGGCTGAAGCTTTCTTT
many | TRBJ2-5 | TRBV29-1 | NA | CSVPGLSMETQYF | TGCAGCGTCCCGGGTCTCTCCATGGAGACCCAGTACTTC
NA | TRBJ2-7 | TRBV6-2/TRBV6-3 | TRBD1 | CASSHASGQADRGVGYEQYF | TGTGCCAGCAGTCATGCCTCGGGACAGGCCGACAGGGGGGTTGGCTACGAGCAGTACTTC
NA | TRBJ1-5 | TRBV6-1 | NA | CASSVVGGNQPQHF | TGTGCCAGCAGTGTGGTTGGTGGCAATCAGCCCCAGCATTTT
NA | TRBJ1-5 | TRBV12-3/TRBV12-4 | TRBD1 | CASSSGTGGRSNQPQHF | TGTGCCAGCAGTTCCGGGACAGGGGGCAGGAGCAATCAGCCCCAGCATTTT
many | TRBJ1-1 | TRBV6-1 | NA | CASQVGLNTEAFF | TGTGCCAGCCAAGTCGGTCTGAACACTGAAGCTTTCTTT
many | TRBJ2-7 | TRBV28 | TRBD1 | CASSPRQGTVSYEQYF | TGTGCCAGCAGTCCCCGACAGGGAACGGTCTCCTACGAGCAGTACTTC
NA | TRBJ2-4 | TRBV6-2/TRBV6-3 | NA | CASSPIALDAKNIQYF | TGTGCCAGCAGTCCAATCGCCCTAGATGCCAAAAACATTCAGTACTTC
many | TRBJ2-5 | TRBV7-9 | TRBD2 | CASSLGTSGSEETQYF | TGTGCCAGCAGCCTAGGGACTAGCGGGAGCGAAGAGACCCAGTACTTC
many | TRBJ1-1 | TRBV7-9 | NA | CASSLGGGNTEAFF | TGTGCCAGCAGCTTAGGGGGGGGGAACACTGAAGCTTTCTTT
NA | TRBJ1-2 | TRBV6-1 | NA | CASSEGTDNYGYTF | TGTGCCAGCAGTGAAGGGACAGATAACTATGGCTACACCTTC
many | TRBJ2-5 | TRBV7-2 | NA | CASSLLRETQYF | TGTGCCAGCAGCCTATTAAGGGAGACCCAGTACTTC
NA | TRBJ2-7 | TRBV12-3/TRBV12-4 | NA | CASSVLGGGEQYF | TGTGCCAGCAGCGTACTTGGAGGGGGAGAGCAGTACTTC
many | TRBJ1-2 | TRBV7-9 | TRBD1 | CASSRTGTNYGYTF | TGTGCCAGCAGCCGGACAGGGACTAACTATGGCTACACCTTC
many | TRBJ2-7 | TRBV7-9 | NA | CASSGLQGHEQYF | TGTGCCAGCAGCGGACTACAGGGGCACGAGCAGTACTTC
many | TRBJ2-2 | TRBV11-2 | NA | CASSLSTSTGELFF | TGTGCCAGCAGCCTATCGACTAGTACCGGGGAGCTGTTTTTT
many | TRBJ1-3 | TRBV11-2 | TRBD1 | CASSLSPGGLGNTIYF | TGTGCCAGCAGCTTATCCCCAGGGGGCCTTGGAAACACCATATATTTT
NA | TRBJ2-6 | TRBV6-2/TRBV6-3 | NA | CASRSRGGASVLTF | TGTGCCAGCAGAAGCCGTGGTGGGGCCAGCGTCCTGACTTTC
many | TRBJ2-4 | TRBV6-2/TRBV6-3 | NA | CASSQRNIQYF | TGTGCCAGCAGCCAACGGAACATTCAGTACTTC
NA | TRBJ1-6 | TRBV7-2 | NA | CASSLGQINSPLHF | TGTGCCAGCAGCTTGGGGCAGATCAATTCACCCCTCCACTTT
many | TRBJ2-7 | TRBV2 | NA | CASSVQAYEQYF | TGTGCCAGCAGTGTACAGGCCTACGAGCAGTACTTC
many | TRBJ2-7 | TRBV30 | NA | CAWSRGDEQYF | TGTGCCTGGAGCCGTGGAGACGAGCAGTACTTC
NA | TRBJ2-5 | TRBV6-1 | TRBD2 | CASSPSYSGGAAKETQYF | TGTGCCAGCAGCCCTTCGTATAGCGGGGGGGCGGCCAAAGAGACCCAGTACTTC
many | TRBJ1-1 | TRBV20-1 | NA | CSAGERQGAFF | TGCAGTGCTGGAGAGCGCCAGGGAGCTTTCTTT
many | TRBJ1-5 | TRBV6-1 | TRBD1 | CASSGQGLANQPQHF | TGTGCCAGCAGTGGACAGGGCTTGGCCAATCAGCCCCAGCATTTT
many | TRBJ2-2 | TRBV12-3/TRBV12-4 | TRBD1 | CASSLGGQGELFF | TGTGCCAGCAGTTTAGGGGGACAGGGGGAGCTGTTTTTT
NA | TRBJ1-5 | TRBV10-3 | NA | CAISASGANQPQHF | TGTGCCATCAGTGCTTCAGGGGCCAATCAGCCCCAGCATTTT
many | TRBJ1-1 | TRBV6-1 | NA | CASSPAGRGGGTEAFF | TGTGCCAGCAGCCCCGCGGGGAGGGGGGGAGGCACTGAAGCTTTCTTT
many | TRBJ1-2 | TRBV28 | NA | CASGAGKSNYGYTF | TGTGCCAGCGGAGCAGGAAAATCTAACTATGGCTACACCTTC
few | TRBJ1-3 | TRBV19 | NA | CASSIGEPGNTIYF | TGTGCCAGTAGCATCGGGGAGCCTGGAAACACCATATATTTT
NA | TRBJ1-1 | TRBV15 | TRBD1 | CATSGGQVRAFF | TGTGCCACCAGCGGCGGACAGGTCCGGGCTTTCTTT
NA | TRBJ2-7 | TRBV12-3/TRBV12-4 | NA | CASSFNRVEQYF | TGTGCCAGCAGTTTTAACAGGGTCGAGCAGTACTTC
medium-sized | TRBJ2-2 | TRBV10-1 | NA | CASSEGDTGELFF | TGCGCCAGCAGTGAGGGCGACACCGGGGAGCTGTTTTTT
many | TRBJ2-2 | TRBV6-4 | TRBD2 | CASTALGEVAGTGELFF | TGTGCCAGCACCGCCCTTGGGGAGGTAGCGGGCACCGGGGAGCTGTTTTTT
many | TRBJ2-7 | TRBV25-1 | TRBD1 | CASSLTGHSYEQYF | TGTGCCAGCAGTCTGACAGGGCACTCCTACGAGCAGTACTTC
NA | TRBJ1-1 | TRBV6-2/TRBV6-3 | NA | CASTLRGDTEAFF | TGTGCCAGCACCTTACGTGGGGACACTGAAGCTTTCTTT
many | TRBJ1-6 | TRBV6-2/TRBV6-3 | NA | CASNNHPPLHF | TGTGCCAGCAATAACCATCCACCCCTCCACTTT
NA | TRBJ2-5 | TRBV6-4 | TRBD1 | CASNTGGVETQYF | TGTGCCAGCAATACAGGGGGCGTAGAGACCCAGTACTTC
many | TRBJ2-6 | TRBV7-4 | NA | CASSTSVVAGQEHSGANVPTF | TGTGCCAGCAGCACATCGGTGGTAGCGGGACAGGAGCACTCTGGGGCCAACGTCCCGACTTTC
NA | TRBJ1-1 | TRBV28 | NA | CASSLSTSYTEAFF | TGTGCCAGCAGTTTGTCGACATCTTACACTGAAGCTTTCTTT
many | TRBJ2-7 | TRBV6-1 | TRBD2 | CASIRTQAGLGGYEQYF | TGTGCCAGCATTCGAACCCAGGCGGGACTAGGGGGCTACGAGCAGTACTTC
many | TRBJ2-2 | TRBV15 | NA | CATSRAANTGELFF | TGTGCCACCAGCAGAGCTGCGAACACCGGGGAGCTGTTTTTT
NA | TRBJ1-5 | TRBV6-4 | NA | CASKGGPQPQHF | TGTGCCAGCAAGGGAGGGCCTCAGCCCCAGCATTTT
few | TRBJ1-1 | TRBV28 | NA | CASSSQNLNTEAFF | TGTGCCAGCAGTTCCCAGAACCTTAACACTGAAGCTTTCTTT
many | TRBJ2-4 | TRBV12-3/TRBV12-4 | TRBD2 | CASRLGTSGIGIQYF | TGTGCCAGCAGGCTGGGGACTAGCGGGATCGGCATTCAGTACTTC
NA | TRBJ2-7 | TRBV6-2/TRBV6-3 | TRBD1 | CASYRDRGTYEQYF | TGTGCCAGCTACCGGGACAGGGGCACCTACGAGCAGTACTTC
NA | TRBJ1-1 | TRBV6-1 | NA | CASRITEGGTEAFF | TGTGCCAGCAGGATAACGGAGGGGGGCACTGAAGCTTTCTTT